The 8 T cell receptor beta chains reported below all come from one sample, sequenced in a study of identical twins (dated by TCRdb to 2016 to 2018). Library preparation employed 5' RACE. Sequencing instrument: Illumina HiSeq 2000. TCRdb reran the public reads through fastp at Q25 and MiXCR, keeping productive beta chains. A single entry per CDR3 protein holds the most common genes and DNA from its merged rows. Here the sample has 200,000 or so distinct CDR3 sequences; approximately 16% occur a single time. 35% to 50% of the sample lies in the top ten. The same sample was also used in a study of T cells expressing NK-cell markers.

Sequenced input: CD8+ T cells sorted from blood. These receptors originate from a young woman in good health.

This clonotype was counted a few times. CDR3 sequence: CASSLRSSGGETQYF. CDR3 bases: TGTGCCAGCAGCTTAAGGTCTAGCGGGGGAGAGACCCAGTACTTC. This chain connects TRBV11-3 to TRBJ2-5; TRBD2 matches 10 bases. J was trimmed by 4 bases and V by 2 bases; bases with no gene match: 4. In germline, CDR1 is SGHNT, CDR2 YENEEA. The CDR3 sequence is 15 residues long.

As DNA, the CDR3 is TGTGCCAGCAGCCCGGGGGCTGAGCAGTTCTTC. It translates to CASSPGAEQFF. The chain combines TRBV7-2 with TRBJ2-1; D assignment may be TRBD1 or TRBD2 (6 bases each). The V gene lost 5 bases and the J gene lost 9 bases, with 8 bases spanning the gap. The CDR3 consists of 11 residues. The germline gives CDR1 SGHTA, CDR2 FQGNSA.

This rearrangement joins TRBV7-9 to TRBJ2-7; 12 bases map to TRBD1. The trim removed 4 bases at V and 7 bases at J, leaving 8 bases unmatched. Germline V gene data show CDR1 as SEHNR and CDR2 as FQNEAQ (reference sequence). The CDR3 totals 15 residues. DNA of the CDR3: TGTGCCAGCAGCTCCCCCGGGACAGGGGGCTTTGAGCAGTACTTC. Its protein product is CASSSPGTGGFEQYF.

This clonotype occurred a few times. The chain links TRBV27 to TRBJ2-7, with D hard to call. Germline V lookup: CDR1 MNHEY, CDR2 SMNVEV (reference sequence). V lost 3 bases and J lost 2, with 8 bases in between. The CDR3 extends over 13 amino acids. The DNA of the CDR3 is TGTGCCAGCAGTTTTGGTCCAGCCTACGAGCAGTACTTC. Translation: CASSFGPAYEQYF.

This sequence joins TRBV29-1 and TRBJ2-1; the D is unclear. V was clipped by 5 bases and J by 2 bases, with 16 bases between them. Germline V gene lookup returns CDR1 SQVTM and CDR2 ANQGSEA. The CDR3 has 15 residues. The CDR3 protein is CSVQVPVTTYNEQFF. The CDR3 DNA is TGCAGCGTTCAAGTCCCAGTAACCACCTACAATGAGCAGTTCTTC.

The chain recombines TRBV6-1 with TRBJ1-1; tentative D call: TRBD1 (5 bases). Trimming removed 5 bases at V and 0 bases at J, with 13 bases between. The CDR3 is made up of 15 amino acids. From germline, CDR1 is MNHNS and CDR2 SASEGT. In nucleotides, the CDR3 is TGTGCCAGCAGTCCCATGCGGACAATGAACACTGAAGCTTTCTTT. Amino acid sequence: CASSPMRTMNTEAFF.

A few counts support this clonotype. The chain recombines TRBV5-1 with TRBJ2-3, with TRBD1 matching over 9 bases. Trimming at V came to 3 bases and at J to 4 bases, leaving 6 bases not matched to a gene. CDR1 is SGHRS, CDR2 YFSETQ, per germline. There are 15 residues in the CDR3. CDR3 sequence reads: CASSSTGGQSDTQYF. DNA for the CDR3: TGCGCCAGCAGCTCGACAGGGGGGCAGTCAGATACGCAGTATTTT.

The chain uses TRBV13 and TRBJ2-3; perhaps TRBD1 as D (6 bases). The germline CDR1 and CDR2 sequences are PRHDT and FYEKMQ (reference sequence). The CDR3 sequence is 13 residues long. V lost 2 bases and J 14 bases, leaving 17 bases between the germline ends. The CDR3 DNA follows: TGTGCCAGCAGCTTACAGGGGCCCGATCCATCGTATTTT. It translates to CASSLQGPDPSYF.